The 27 T cell receptor beta chains presented below share a single source sample, sequenced in a study of T-cell reconstitution after alpha-beta-depleted transplantation in children. Molecular barcoding with unique molecular identifiers was used for the TCRbeta library. TCRdb re-called the PCR reads through MiXCR, storing one row per CDR3 protein. This repertoire shows almost 600,000 distinct CDR3 sequences, 25% to 30% found once; its top ten account for 30% to 40%. Sequenced here: PBMCs, sampled before TCRalphabeta/CD19-depleted stem cell transplant. The receptors here all came from a boy under two years old with Wiskott-Aldrich syndrome, due to receive a stem cell transplant.

The V and J genes are TRBV5-4 and TRBJ2-3; D could derive from TRBD1 or TRBD2 (5 bases each). This CDR3 contains 16 residues. Germline CDR1 and CDR2: SGHNT and YYREEE (reference sequence). V was trimmed by 9 bases and J by 6 bases, leaving 26 bases between them. The CDR3 region is CAIEKKGEKVSDTQYF. CDR3 DNA sequence: TGTGCCATCGAGAAGAAAGGGGAGAAGGTGTCGGATACGCAGTATTTT.

This clonotype has only a few counts. The CDR3 nucleotides read TGCGCCAGCAGCACGGGGTCCTGGGGTCGAAGCTCCTACAATGAGCAGTTCTTC. Its protein is CASSTGSWGRSSYNEQFF. This chain uses TRBV5-1 with TRBJ2-1, with a weak D call TRBD2 (5 bases). The CDR3 totals 18 residues. The ends were cut back, 4 bases at V and 0 bases at J, with 20 bases in the middle. CDR1 and CDR2 from the germline V gene are SGHRS and YFSETQ.

The V and J genes are TRBV12-3 or TRBV12-4 and TRBJ2-6, with 7 bases matching TRBD1. The CDR3 is made up of 17 amino acids. V lost 5 bases to trimming and J lost 0 bases; unmatched junction nucleotides: 7. The CDR3: CASSPGTVYSGANVLTF. The CDR3 DNA reads as TGTGCCAGCAGTCCCGGGACAGTCTACTCTGGGGCCAACGTCCTGACTTTC.

This chain uses TRBV11-2 with TRBJ2-5, with 13 bases fitting TRBD2. The V and J ends lost 4 bases and 2 bases, in that order; junction bases with no gene match: 10. This CDR3 comprises 18 residues. The germline V gene has CDR1 SGHAT and CDR2 FQNNGV. This chain's CDR3 is CASSSNQLAGGKQETQYF. In DNA form, the CDR3 reads TGTGCCAGCAGCTCCAACCAACTAGCGGGAGGGAAGCAAGAGACCCAGTACTTC.

This clonotype was counted only a few times. The chain couples TRBV5-1 to TRBJ1-1; D call uncertain. Trimming pared 4 bases from V and 4 bases from J, leaving 11 bases between. This CDR3 comprises 13 residues. Germline V gene data show CDR1 as SGHRS and CDR2 as YFSETQ. CDR3 sequence: CASSVEPSTEAFF. The CDR3 DNA is TGCGCCAGCAGCGTCGAACCTTCCACTGAAGCTTTCTTT.

This clonotype has a handful of counts. The J gene is TRBJ2-5, the V gene TRBV27, with a weak D call TRBD1 (6 bases). The V end was cut by 6 bases, the J end by 1 base, with 12 bases between. Germline assignment: CDR1 MNHEY and CDR2 SMNVEV (reference sequence). CDR3 length: 14 amino acids. The CDR3 region is CASRFTGTQETQYF. The CDR3 DNA follows: TGTGCCAGCAGATTTACAGGGACCCAAGAGACCCAGTACTTC.

The chain uses TRBV18 and TRBJ1-2; maybe TRBD1 (5 bases). Trimming removed 3 bases at V and 0 bases at J, with 8 bases between. The CDR3 loop spans 14 amino acids. The germline V gene has CDR1 KGHSH and CDR2 LQKENI. CDR3 residues: CASSPMGPNYGYTF. The CDR3 DNA sequence: TGTGCCAGCTCACCGATGGGGCCTAACTATGGCTACACCTTC.

This clonotype appeared a few times. The chain carries TRBV27 and TRBJ2-1, with 9 nucleotides matching TRBD1. Germline-derived CDR1 and CDR2 are MNHEY and SMNVEV (reference sequence). The V gene end was trimmed by 4 bases and the J gene end by 5 bases; junction bases not matched to a gene: 6. This CDR3 comprises 15 residues. CDR3: CASSSYRDRDNEQFF. In nucleotides, the CDR3 is TGTGCCAGCAGTTCTTACCGGGACAGGGACAATGAGCAGTTCTTC.

This clonotype has just a few counts. The rearrangement uses TRBV6-1 and TRBJ1-5; 7 bases are a match to TRBD1. From germline, CDR1 is MNHNS and CDR2 SASEGT. The CDR3 runs to 15 residues. Trimming took 6 bases from V and 7 from J; bases not matched to a gene: 12. The CDR3 spells CASRRGQGSRQPQHF. The CDR3 DNA follows: TGTGCCAGCAGAAGGGGGCAGGGTAGCAGACAGCCCCAGCATTTT.

This clonotype was detected once. The chain employs TRBV20-1 and TRBJ2-1, with 10 bases aligning to TRBD2. The V gene's germline CDR1 is DFQATT and CDR2 SNEGSKA (reference sequence). The CDR3 has 14 residues. The trim removed 2 bases at V and 9 bases at J, leaving 7 bases unmatched. For the CDR3, the DNA is TGCAGTGCTAGAAGGACTAGCGGCCCGGGTGAGCAGTTCTTC. This encodes CSARRTSGPGEQFF.

The chain employs TRBV29-1 and TRBJ1-2; 9 bases line up with TRBD1. The V gene's germline CDR1 is SQVTM and CDR2 ANQGSEA. The trim removed 7 bases at V and 5 bases at J, leaving 5 bases unmatched. The CDR3 spans 12 residues. The CDR3 DNA reads as TGCAGCGGAAAGGGGACAGGGTATGGCTACACCTTC. This gives the protein CSGKGTGYGYTF.

This clonotype showed up just a few times. V and J are TRBV25-1 and TRBJ2-1, with 7 bases that match TRBD2. There are 11 residues in the CDR3. J was trimmed by 10 bases and V by 6 bases; bases with no gene match: 3. Germline values: CDR1 MGHDK, CDR2 SYGVNS. In DNA form, the CDR3 reads TGTGCCAGCAGCGGACTAGTCGAGCAGTTCTTC. This gives the protein CASSGLVEQFF.

This chain uses TRBV5-1 with TRBJ2-1; D gene unclear. V was shortened by 0 bases and J by 7 bases, with 8 bases between the two germline ends. CDR1 is SGHRS and CDR2 is YFSETQ in the germline V gene. The CDR3 contains 13 residues. The CDR3 loop reads CASSLEGLNEQFF. The CDR3 DNA is TGCGCCAGCAGCTTGGAGGGCCTGAATGAGCAGTTCTTC.

This clonotype was counted between two and nine times. J is TRBJ2-5 and V is TRBV5-1, with TRBD2 as a possible D gene (6 bases). Between the trimmed V and J ends, which lost 6 bases and 4 bases, there was a span of 13 bases. The CDR3 has 13 amino acids. The germline V gene has CDR1 SGHRS and CDR2 YFSETQ. CDR3: CASTRGSGETQYF. In nucleotides, the CDR3 is TGCGCCAGCACTCGGGGGTCTGGAGAGACCCAGTACTTC. The complete variable domain, with remaining parts taken from reference TRBV5-1 and TRBJ2-5, reads KAGVTQTPRYLIKTRGQQVTLSCSPISGHRSVSWYQQTPGQGLQFLFEYFSETQRNKGNFPGRFSGRQFSNSRSEMNVSTLELGDSALYLCASTRGSGETQYFGPGTRLLVL.

This chain joins TRBV3-1 and TRBJ2-7; a weak D match, TRBD2 (5 bases). This CDR3 contains 13 residues. The germline V gene encodes CDR1 LGHDT and CDR2 YNNKEL (reference sequence). V lost 0 bases and J 5 bases, leaving 8 bases between the germline ends. This chain's CDR3 is CASSQDPGDEQYF. The CDR3 DNA reads as TGTGCCAGCAGCCAAGATCCCGGGGACGAGCAGTACTTC.

The chain joins TRBV27 to TRBJ1-6, with unresolved D. This CDR3 spans 12 amino acids. V was clipped by 8 bases and J by 6 bases, with 8 bases between them. Per the germline V gene, CDR1 is MNHEY and CDR2 is SMNVEV (reference sequence). DNA for the CDR3: TGTGCCAGCGGGTCGAGTAATTCACCCCTCCACTTT. It codes for CASGSSNSPLHF.

This clonotype was counted between two and nine times. The chain joins TRBV14 to TRBJ2-3; 11 bases are shared with TRBD2. The CDR3 loop spans 17 amino acids. Germline V gene lookup returns CDR1 SGHDN and CDR2 FVKESK. With V trimmed by 0 bases and J by 4 bases, 6 bases remained unmatched. CDR3 sequence reads: CASSQDKTSGNSDTQYF. The CDR3, as DNA: TGTGCCAGCAGCCAAGATAAGACTAGCGGGAATTCAGATACGCAGTATTTT.

The rearrangement links TRBV5-1 to TRBJ2-1, with 8 positions matching TRBD1. CDR1 and CDR2 (germline): SGHRS, YFSETQ. This CDR3 is built from 16 residues. The trim removed 1 base at V and 9 bases at J, leaving 12 bases unmatched. The CDR3 spells CASSLSSAGGYGEQFF. The CDR3 DNA is TGCGCCAGCAGCTTGAGTTCCGCAGGGGGCTACGGTGAGCAGTTCTTC. Full variable domain (missing parts from reference TRBV5-1 and TRBJ2-1): KAGVTQTPRYLIKTRGQQVTLSCSPISGHRSVSWYQQTPGQGLQFLFEYFSETQRNKGNFPGRFSGRQFSNSRSEMNVSTLELGDSALYLCASSLSSAGGYGEQFFGPGTRLTVL.

The chain employs TRBV12-3 or TRBV12-4 and TRBJ2-5, with unresolved D. Trimming pared 5 bases from V and 2 bases from J, leaving 9 bases between. The CDR3 has 13 residues. This CDR3 reads CASSPDGQETQYF. The CDR3 coding sequence is TGTGCCAGCAGTCCGGACGGGCAAGAGACCCAGTACTTC.

This clonotype was picked up a small number of times. The rearrangement links TRBV7-9 to TRBJ1-1; the match to TRBD1 covers 10 bases. Losses at the gene ends were 9 bases for V and 5 bases for J; bases not matched to a gene: 9. The germline V gene encodes CDR1 SEHNR and CDR2 FQNEAQ (reference sequence). The length of the CDR3 is 14 residues. CDR3 region: CASSKGQGRTEAFF. CDR3 in DNA: TGTGCCAGTAGCAAGGGACAGGGGCGTACTGAAGCTTTCTTT.

The genes are TRBV29-1 and TRBJ1-5; the match to TRBD1 covers 7 bases. Losses at the gene ends were 0 bases for V and 5 bases for J; bases not matched to a gene: 7. Germline V CDR1 and CDR2: SQVTM, ANQGSEA. The CDR3 runs 15 residues. The CDR3 bases are TGCAGCGTTGAAGATGTAAAGGACAGGCATCAGCCCCAGCATTTT. Protein: CSVEDVKDRHQPQHF.

This clonotype was found a few times. Here the CDR3 reads CASSFKGTSGRYNEQFF. CDR3 DNA sequence: TGCGCCAGCAGCTTTAAAGGGACTAGCGGGAGGTACAATGAGCAGTTCTTC. The V call is TRBV5-1, the J call TRBJ2-1, with 15 bases that match TRBD2. The CDR3 is 17 amino acids. From germline, CDR1 is SGHRS and CDR2 YFSETQ. With 2 bases clipped from V and 4 bases from J, the junction kept 4 bases outside the gene matches.

In this sample, this clonotype turned up many times. This chain connects TRBV7-2 to TRBJ2-7, with 10 bases aligning to TRBD2. Germline CDR1 reads SGHTA; CDR2 reads FQGNSA. The CDR3 covers 14 residues. The trim removed 8 bases at V and 0 bases at J, leaving 4 bases unmatched. The CDR3 protein is CASGLAVSSYEQYF. For the CDR3, the DNA is TGTGCCAGCGGACTAGCGGTGAGCTCCTACGAGCAGTACTTC.

This clonotype was seen a few times. This chain uses TRBV9 with TRBJ2-1, with 8 positions matching TRBD2. The ends lost 0 bases at V and 2 bases at J; junction bases unmatched: 4. The germline V gene encodes CDR1 SGDLS and CDR2 YYNGEE. This CDR3 spans 16 amino acids. The CDR3 here is CASSVAYGGAYNEQFF. The DNA of the CDR3 is TGTGCCAGCAGCGTAGCTTACGGGGGGGCCTACAATGAGCAGTTCTTC.

This clonotype was observed a few times. The V call is TRBV29-1, the J call TRBJ2-2; D possibly corresponds to TRBD1 (8 bases). Trimming left V 6 bases short and J 5 bases short, with 13 bases between. In germline, CDR1 is SQVTM, CDR2 ANQGSEA. CDR3 length: 13 residues. The CDR3 here is CSVTGGGTGELFF. The CDR3 DNA is TGCAGCGTAACAGGGGGGGGAACCGGGGAGCTGTTTTTT.

This sequence joins TRBV7-2 and TRBJ2-7; maybe TRBD2 (5 bases). The germline gives CDR1 SGHTA, CDR2 FQGNSA. The CDR3 consists of 14 residues. V was shortened by 2 bases and J by 4 bases, with 12 bases between the two germline ends. CDR3 sequence reads: CASSLSAGIYEQYF. CDR3 coding DNA: TGTGCCAGCAGCTTAAGCGCGGGCATATACGAGCAGTACTTC. The whole variable domain, filled in from reference TRBV7-2 and TRBJ2-7, reads GAGVSQSPSNKVTEKGKDVELRCDPISGHTALYWYRQSLGQGLEFLIYFQGNSAPDKSGLPSDRFSAERTGGSVSTLTIQRTQQEDSAVYLCASSLSAGIYEQYFGPGTRLTVT.

The rearrangement uses TRBV7-9 and TRBJ2-3; D may be TRBD2 (5 bases). Germline V gives CDR1 SEHNR, CDR2 FQNEAQ (reference sequence). Trimming cost V 6 bases and J 3 bases, with 10 bases left between them. The CDR3 consists of 13 residues. CDR3 sequence: CASSPGVTDTQYF. In DNA form, the CDR3 reads TGTGCCAGCAGTCCCGGGGTTACAGATACGCAGTATTTT.